These 28 T cell receptor beta chains share one sample of origin, sequenced in a study of T cell changes during pregnancy in multiple sclerosis. The assay was immunoSEQ multiplex PCR, and TCRdb's table has in-frame clones only and misses some. Of about 43,000 clones listed, roughly 91% were seen once; the top ten hold approximately 1.4%. Sample: PBMCs (not recorded whether the cells were cultured). The receptors were gathered from a female donor with multiple sclerosis, enrolled in a pregnancy study.

The V call is TRBV18, the J call TRBJ2-7, with unresolved D. Deletions cut 3 bases from V and 7 bases from J, with 10 bases between. The CDR3 covers 12 residues. Germline-derived CDR1 and CDR2 are KGHSH and LQKENI. This chain's CDR3 is CASSPLLGEQYF. CDR3 nucleotide sequence: TGTGCCAGCTCACCCCTGCTGGGGGAGCAGTACTTC.

The genes are TRBV28 and TRBJ2-7, with D possibly TRBD2 on 5 matching bases. Germline CDR1 MDHEN, CDR2 SYDVKM. CDR3 length equals 12 residues. The ends were cut back, 4 bases at V and 6 bases at J, with 10 bases in the middle. CDR3 DNA: TGTGCCAGCAGTTCCACTAGACGCGAGCAGTACTTC. Its protein is CASSSTRREQYF.

This clone showed up just once. The gene calls are TRBV28 and TRBJ1-1; 11 nucleotides match TRBD1. The CDR3 is 14 amino acids. V shed 7 bases, J shed 6 bases, and the junction held 7 bases outside the gene matches. Germline-derived CDR1 and CDR2 are MDHEN and SYDVKM. The CDR3 coding sequence is TGTGCCAGCAATTACGGACAGGGGGCATCTGAAGCTTTCTTT. Residues: CASNYGQGASEAFF.

The chain uses TRBV28 and TRBJ1-1; the D gene is possibly TRBD1 (5 bases). Looked up from germline, CDR1 is MDHEN and CDR2 is SYDVKM. V gave up 6 bases and J gave up 10 bases, with 21 bases separating them. The CDR3 consists of 14 residues. The CDR3 loop is CASSLGVLIDGAFF. CDR3 DNA sequence: TGTGCCAGCAGCCTAGGGGTTCTGATCGATGGAGCTTTCTTT. The full variable domain, with the rest looked up from reference TRBV28 and TRBJ1-1, is DVKVTQSSRYLVKRTGEKVFLECVQDMDHENMFWYRQDPGLGLRLIYFSYDVKMKEKGDIPEGYSVSREKKERFSLILESASTNQTSMYLCASSLGVLIDGAFFGQGTRLTVV.

The J gene is TRBJ1-1, the V gene TRBV29-1; TRBD1 is a possible D gene (5 bases). The V end lost 6 bases, the J end lost 6 bases, and 14 bases lay between the germline ends. This CDR3 comprises 12 residues. Looked up from germline, CDR1 is SQVTM and CDR2 is ANQGSEA. In DNA, the CDR3 is TGCAGCGTCGCTGCCCAAGGGGCTGAAGCTTTCTTT. It yields the protein CSVAAQGAEAFF.

The V gene is TRBV5-4, the J gene TRBJ1-1; the D gene is possibly TRBD1 (5 bases). The CDR3 loop spans 13 amino acids. Trimming removed 5 bases from V and 5 bases from J, with 13 bases in between. From germline, CDR1 is SGHNT and CDR2 YYREEE (reference sequence). DNA of the CDR3: TGTGCCAGCAGTGTAGGGGTGGGGACTGAAGCTTTCTTT. It encodes CASSVGVGTEAFF.

The gene calls are TRBV30 and TRBJ2-1; D might be TRBD2 (6 bases). V lost 1 base to trimming and J lost 0 bases, with 10 bases between them. The CDR3 runs to 15 residues. In germline, CDR1 is GTSNPN, CDR2 SVGIG (reference sequence). The CDR3 is CAWSAGGSSYNEQFF. The CDR3 DNA sequence: TGTGCCTGGAGTGCTGGAGGGAGCTCCTACAATGAGCAGTTCTTC.

This clone was seen only once. The J gene is TRBJ2-7, the V gene TRBV11-1, with D uncertain. V gave up 1 base and J gave up 5 bases, with 9 bases separating them. This CDR3 region has 13 residues. The V gene's germline CDR1 is SGHAT and CDR2 FQDESV (reference sequence). DNA of the CDR3: TGTGCCAGCAGCTTAGAGCGAGGTAACGAGCAGTACTTC. Protein sequence: CASSLERGNEQYF.

The chain is built from TRBV7-6 and TRBJ2-7, with 10 bases aligning to TRBD2. The trim removed 0 bases at V and 0 bases at J, leaving 5 bases unmatched. Germline CDR1 reads SGHVS; CDR2 reads FNYEAQ. The CDR3 contains 17 residues. The CDR3: CASSLAPSGSGSYEQYF. DNA of the CDR3: TGTGCCAGCAGCTTAGCCCCTAGCGGGAGTGGCTCCTACGAGCAGTACTTC. The complete variable domain, with remaining parts taken from reference TRBV7-6 and TRBJ2-7, reads GAGVSQSPRYKVTKRGQDVALRCDPISGHVSLYWYRQALGQGPEFLTYFNYEAQQDKSGLPNDRFSAERPEGSISTLTIQRTEQRDSAMYRCASSLAPSGSGSYEQYFGPGTRLTVT.

The chain has TRBV4-1 and TRBJ1-1; 8 bases map to TRBD1. The V segment lost 4 bases and the J segment 0 bases; nucleotides outside the gene matches: 13. Per the germline V gene, CDR1 is MGHRA and CDR2 is YSYEKL. CDR3 length: 18 residues. Written as DNA, the CDR3 is TGCGCCAGCAGCCGAACCGACCCGGGACAGGAGATGAACACTGAAGCTTTCTTT. Encoded protein: CASSRTDPGQEMNTEAFF.

The genes are TRBV6-5 and TRBJ2-2; no clear D. The germline V gene has CDR1 MNHEY and CDR2 SVGAGI. The CDR3 contains 12 residues. CDR3 nucleotide sequence: TGTGCTCAAAGGTCGAACACCGGGGAGCTGTTTTTT. It is translated as CAQRSNTGELFF.

The chain links TRBV5-6 to TRBJ2-1, with D maybe TRBD1 (6 bases). Germline CDR1 reads SGHDT; CDR2 reads YYEEEE. The CDR3 contains 15 residues. The V and J ends lost 3 bases and 7 bases respectively, with 17 bases between them. CDR3 sequence (DNA): TGTGCCAGCAGCTCCAGGGGTTCCAAGGGGAATGAGCAGTTCTTC. Residues: CASSSRGSKGNEQFF.

The genes are TRBV6-4 and TRBJ2-1; 8 bases line up with TRBD1. V was pared by 4 bases and J by 2 bases, with 4 bases of the junction left unmatched. The CDR3 loop spans 15 amino acids. Per germline, CDR1 MRHNA and CDR2 SNTAGT. The DNA for the CDR3 is TGTGCCAGCAGTGCGGCAGGGGGCACCTACAATGAGCAGTTCTTC. Residues: CASSAAGGTYNEQFF.

V gene TRBV5-1 combines with J gene TRBJ2-1, with 9 positions matching TRBD2. Germline assignment: CDR1 SGHRS and CDR2 YFSETQ. CDR3 size: 16 residues. V lost 5 bases and J lost 4; bases outside the gene matches: 10. In nucleotides, the CDR3 is TGCGCCAGCAGGACCGTAGCGGGAGAGGGGTACAATGAGCAGTTCTTC. This translates into CASRTVAGEGYNEQFF.

The V and J genes are TRBV4-1 and TRBJ2-3; D not resolved. This CDR3 spans 16 amino acids. The V and J ends lost 1 base and 0 bases respectively, with 11 bases between them. Per germline, CDR1 MGHRA and CDR2 YSYEKL. CDR3: CASSQVFGRSTDTQYF. In DNA form, the CDR3 reads TGCGCCAGCAGCCAAGTATTTGGCAGAAGCACAGATACGCAGTATTTT.

J is TRBJ2-1 and V is TRBV4-1, with TRBD1 as a possible D gene (5 bases). CDR3 length: 14 residues. V dropped 1 base and J dropped 10 bases, with 14 bases sitting between them. The germline gives CDR1 MGHRA, CDR2 YSYEKL. The CDR3: CASSQVQGSWEQFF. Written as DNA, the CDR3 is TGCGCCAGCAGCCAAGTCCAGGGTTCTTGGGAGCAGTTCTTC.

V is TRBV7-6 and J is TRBJ2-3, with a tentative D call TRBD2 (6 bases). This CDR3 has 15 amino acids. V lost 1 base to trimming and J lost 2 bases, with 10 bases between them. CDR1 is SGHVS, CDR2 FNYEAQ, per germline. CDR3 sequence (DNA): TGTGCCAGCAGCTTAGAAGGACTACCCACAGATACGCAGTATTTT. Its protein is CASSLEGLPTDTQYF.

The chain couples TRBV2 to TRBJ2-3; D is undetermined. Germline CDR1 and CDR2: SNHLY and FYNNEI. The CDR3 consists of 14 residues. V was pared by 4 bases and J by 0 bases, with 8 bases between. The CDR3 DNA reads as TGTGCCAGCAGTGCCACTCTGAGCACAGATACGCAGTATTTT. Protein product: CASSATLSTDTQYF.

This clone is termed medium-sized. This chain joins TRBV21-1 and TRBJ2-3; the table's D call TRBD1 went unverified against the DNA. TRBV21-1 is marked as a pseudogene. The length of the CDR3 is 15 residues. The CDR3: CASSKAWDRADTQYF. The CDR3 DNA follows: TGTGCCAGCAGCAAAGCGTGGGACAGGGCAGATACGCAGTATTTT.

The rearrangement joins TRBV9 to TRBJ2-5; 7 bases are a match to TRBD1. CDR1 is SGDLS, CDR2 YYNGEE, per germline. The CDR3 length is 13 residues. With 3 bases clipped from V and 5 bases from J, the junction kept 4 bases outside the gene matches. The CDR3 DNA reads TGTGCCAGCAGCGAGGGGGCCTGGGAGACCCAGTACTTC. This gives the protein CASSEGAWETQYF.

In this sample, this clone turned up once. The V gene is TRBV21-1, the J gene TRBJ1-2; the D call TRBD1 from the table was never checked on the DNA. TRBV21-1 is reported as a pseudogene. The length of the CDR3 is 18 residues. CDR3: CASSNGSRGVRANYGYTF. DNA for the CDR3: TGTGCCAGCAGCAATGGTAGCAGGGGGGTTAGGGCTAACTATGGCTACACCTTC.

The chain links TRBV11-2 to TRBJ2-5; D uncertain. There are 11 residues in the CDR3. V lost 5 bases, J lost 4 bases, and 5 bases lay in between. In germline, CDR1 is SGHAT, CDR2 FQNNGV. Written as DNA, the CDR3 is TGTGCCAGCAGCCATAGAGAGACCCAGTACTTC. The encoded protein is CASSHRETQYF.

This clone is labeled as medium-sized. The chain recombines TRBV5-5 with TRBJ2-2; no clear D. Trimming removed 2 bases at V and 0 bases at J, with 11 bases between. CDR1 SGHKS and CDR2 YYEKEE come from the germline V gene (reference sequence). The CDR3 runs to 16 residues. In nucleotides, the CDR3 is TGTGCCAGCAGCTTTTTTCATTTCGCGAACACCGGGGAGCTGTTTTTT. This codes for CASSFFHFANTGELFF.

J is TRBJ2-5 and V is TRBV10-3, with D possibly being TRBD1 (6 bases). The CDR3 spans 15 residues. V lost 3 bases and J lost 1, with 12 bases in between. CDR1 is ENHRY, CDR2 SYGVKD, per germline. CDR3 nucleotide sequence: TGTGCCATCAGTGAACGACAAGGGGGCCAAGAGACCCAGTACTTC. Translation: CAISERQGGQETQYF.

The chain combines TRBV6-5 with TRBJ1-1; D is unresolved. Germline V gene data show CDR1 as MNHEY and CDR2 as SVGAGI. The CDR3 spans 13 residues. The V gene lost 2 bases and the J gene lost 3 bases, with 7 bases spanning the gap. CDR3 in amino acids: CASSYREDTEAFF. DNA of the CDR3: TGTGCCAGCAGTTACCGGGAGGACACTGAAGCTTTCTTT.

The rearrangement joins TRBV19 to TRBJ1-1; maybe TRBD1 (5 bases). The CDR3 runs to 13 residues. The germline V gene has CDR1 LNHDA and CDR2 SQIVND (reference sequence). Trimming removed 8 bases from V and 0 bases from J, with 10 bases in between. The CDR3 here is CASSGGLNTEAFF. CDR3 nucleotides: TGTGCCAGTTCTGGGGGTTTGAACACTGAAGCTTTCTTT.

The chain joins TRBV5-1 to TRBJ1-5, with D unresolved. CDR3 length equals 13 residues. Trimming removed 3 bases at V and 15 bases at J, with 19 bases between. CDR1 and CDR2 (germline): SGHRS, YFSETQ. CDR3 DNA: TGCGCCAGCAGCTCCGAACCCGGACTTAATGTGCATTTT. Encoded protein: CASSSEPGLNVHF.

The V gene is TRBV19, the J gene TRBJ1-5; D not certain. CDR1 and CDR2 from the germline V gene are LNHDA and SQIVND (reference sequence). CDR3 length: 16 amino acids. The ends were cut back, 6 bases at V and 2 bases at J, with 17 bases in the middle. The CDR3 loop reads CASSDPQAGGNQPQHF. Written as DNA, the CDR3 is TGTGCCAGTAGCGACCCCCAGGCGGGAGGCAATCAGCCCCAGCATTTT.